This T cell receptor (beta chain) was captured by sequencing in a study of cytomegalovirus exposure and HLA in healthy donors. Germline V CDR1 and CDR2: SGHTA, FQGTGA. The CDR3 runs 15 residues. V shed 5 bases and J 0 bases; nucleotides not matched to a gene: 1. This clone was seen repeatedly, ten times or more. The PCR was carried out with 60 Vbeta primers and 13 Jbeta primers. The table came from immunoSEQ multiplex PCR; TCRdb's copy has only in-frame clones and leaves some out. In the table there are 150,000 to 180,000 clones, under 80% of which are singletons. The sequence was collected from a man aged 25 to 40 in good health and CMV-seronegative. V and J are TRBV7-3 and TRBJ2-3; 11 bases match TRBD2. The sample consisted of PBMCs. The CDR3 coding sequence is TGTGCCAGCAGCCGACTAGCGGGGAGCACAGATACGCAGTATTTT. Protein sequence: CASSRLAGSTDTQYF.